This T cell receptor (beta chain) derives from a study of blood T cell repertoires in COVID-19. Trimming removed 1 base at V and 2 bases at J, with 8 bases between. Germline V gene lookup returns CDR1 MNHEY and CDR2 SVGAGI. The CDR3 totals 14 residues. Repertoires were generated with immunoSEQ multiplex PCR, while TCRdb's copy carries only in-frame clones and drops some. This sample has under 200,000 clones, with under 90% found just once. Specimen: PBMCs or T cells enriched from blood (not recorded which). V usage is TRBV6-5 and J usage is TRBJ2-5; tentatively, D is TRBD2 (5 bases). The receptor was derived from a man in his fifties who had recovered from COVID-19. The CDR3 coding sequence is TGTGCCAGCAGTTACTACCCGGGGCAAGAGACCCAGTACTTC. Translating it yields CASSYYPGQETQYF.